The 22 T cell receptor beta chains listed next were all sequenced from one sample in a study of cytomegalovirus exposure and HLA in healthy donors. The PCR used 60 Vbeta and 13 Jbeta primers. Method: immunoSEQ multiplex PCR; TCRdb's copy keeps in-frame clones and lacks some. The profile shows 110,000 to 150,000 clones, about 73% of them singletons. Material for sequencing was PBMCs. The receptors shown here come from an older woman in good health and CMV-seropositive.

This sequence joins TRBV19 and TRBJ2-1, with 13 bases lining up with TRBD2. V lost 6 bases, J lost 7 bases, and 6 bases stayed unmatched. In germline, CDR1 is LNHDA, CDR2 SQIVND (reference sequence). The CDR3 totals 15 residues. CDR3 bases: TGTGCCAGTAGCAGACTAGCGGGAGGAGGGAATGAGCAGTTCTTC. Protein: CASSRLAGGGNEQFF.

This clone was picked up a small number of times. This sequence joins TRBV9 and TRBJ1-2; no clear D gene. CDR3 length: 13 residues. The V gene's germline CDR1 is SGDLS and CDR2 YYNGEE. The germline V and J ends were trimmed by 3 bases and 2 bases, with 8 bases remaining between them. CDR3 in amino acids: CASSADSNYGYTF. CDR3 nucleotides: TGTGCCAGCAGCGCAGACTCGAACTATGGCTACACCTTC.

The chain recombines TRBV28 with TRBJ1-1; 8 bases align to TRBD1. V trimming: 3 bases; J trimming: 1 base; junction bases outside the gene matches: 4. CDR1 is MDHEN, CDR2 SYDVKM, per germline. The CDR3 spans 15 residues. The CDR3 sequence: CASSFLGQENTEAFF. Written as DNA, the CDR3 is TGTGCCAGCAGTTTTTTGGGACAGGAGAACACTGAAGCTTTCTTT.

The chain employs TRBV10-3 and TRBJ2-7; TRBD2 matches 9 bases. Per germline, CDR1 ENHRY and CDR2 SYGVKD. The CDR3 spans 13 residues. The V gene end was trimmed by 8 bases and the J gene end by 3 bases; junction bases not matched to a gene: 5. In DNA form, the CDR3 reads TGTGCCATCGGGACTAGCAGAGGCTACGAGCAGTACTTC. It specifies CAIGTSRGYEQYF.

This chain joins TRBV27 and TRBJ2-1, with 8 bases matching TRBD2. The V segment lost 6 bases and the J segment 4 bases; nucleotides outside the gene matches: 8. The germline V gene encodes CDR1 MNHEY and CDR2 SMNVEV (reference sequence). The CDR3 length is 15 residues. CDR3 sequence reads: CASSPEVAGYNEQFF. Written as DNA, the CDR3 is TGTGCCAGCAGCCCGGAGGTAGCGGGGTACAATGAGCAGTTCTTC.

This clone was found a few times. The CDR3 sequence: CASSLAGGSEQYF. For the CDR3, the DNA is TGTGCCAGCAGCTTGGCCGGGGGGTCGGAGCAGTACTTC. This chain links TRBV5-4 with TRBJ2-7, with 7 bases aligning to TRBD2. Unmatched junction bases numbered 4, after V lost 0 bases and J lost 7 bases. The CDR3 sequence is 13 residues long. Per the germline V gene, CDR1 is SGHNT and CDR2 is YYREEE (reference sequence).

The V call is TRBV13, the J call TRBJ1-1, with a tentative D call TRBD1 (5 bases). Trimming removed 4 bases at V and 4 bases at J, with 10 bases between. The CDR3 extends over 13 amino acids. Per the germline V gene, CDR1 is PRHDT and CDR2 is FYEKMQ (reference sequence). CDR3 loop: CASSSTGGTEAFF. CDR3 bases: TGTGCCAGCAGCTCGACGGGGGGCACTGAAGCTTTCTTT.

This chain links TRBV11-3 with TRBJ2-1; TRBD2 matches 7 bases. Trimming cost V 0 bases and J 7 bases; bases outside gene matches: 6. Germline V gives CDR1 SGHNT, CDR2 YENEEA. This CDR3 is built from 15 residues. In DNA form, the CDR3 reads TGTGCCAGCAGCTTAGAGGGCGGGAGCGCAAATGAGCAGTTCTTC. Its translation: CASSLEGGSANEQFF.

This rearrangement joins TRBV19 to TRBJ2-7; 9 bases agree with TRBD1. CDR3 length: 15 amino acids. V was clipped by 5 bases and J by 3 bases; unmatched bases: 8. The germline V gene has CDR1 LNHDA and CDR2 SQIVND (reference sequence). This chain's CDR3 is CASSPTGTGFYEQYF. Written as DNA, the CDR3 is TGTGCCAGTAGTCCCACCGGGACAGGGTTCTACGAGCAGTACTTC.

The J gene is TRBJ1-1, the V gene TRBV27, with D maybe TRBD1 (6 bases). Trimming shortened V by 6 bases and J by 1 base, and 18 bases separated the two germline ends. Germline CDR1 and CDR2: MNHEY and SMNVEV (reference sequence). The CDR3 sequence is 16 residues long. The CDR3 here is CASSSDSGHRNTEAFF. In nucleotides, the CDR3 is TGTGCCAGCAGCTCCGACTCGGGACATAGGAACACTGAAGCTTTCTTT.

This sequence joins TRBV18 and TRBJ2-7; D is undetermined. V was clipped by 3 bases and J by 0 bases, with 9 bases between them. CDR1 and CDR2 from the germline V gene are KGHSH and LQKENI. This CDR3 has 14 amino acids. The CDR3: CASSPSTLSYEQYF. The DNA for the CDR3 is TGTGCCAGCTCACCTAGTACCCTCTCCTACGAGCAGTACTTC.

The V gene is TRBV5-1, the J gene TRBJ1-1, with no clear D. The V end was cut by 0 bases, the J end by 6 bases, with 9 bases between. The CDR3 runs 13 residues. The V gene's germline CDR1 is SGHRS and CDR2 YFSETQ. CDR3 nucleotide sequence: TGCGCCAGCAGCTTGGCGTCACAGCCTGAAGCTTTCTTT. Translation gives CASSLASQPEAFF. Variable domain in full (rest from reference TRBV5-1 and TRBJ1-1): KAGVTQTPRYLIKTRGQQVTLSCSPISGHRSVSWYQQTPGQGLQFLFEYFSETQRNKGNFPGRFSGRQFSNSRSEMNVSTLELGDSALYLCASSLASQPEAFFGQGTRLTVV.

This CDR3 reads CAWSVTGKPYNEQFF. The CDR3 DNA sequence: TGTGCCTGGAGTGTAACAGGGAAGCCCTACAATGAGCAGTTCTTC. This sequence joins TRBV30 and TRBJ2-1, with TRBD1 as a possible D gene (6 bases). The germline gives CDR1 GTSNPN, CDR2 SVGIG (reference sequence). V was pared by 0 bases and J by 2 bases, with 11 bases between. The CDR3 totals 15 residues.

The rearrangement links TRBV30 to TRBJ2-3, with TRBD2 as a possible D gene (5 bases). The CDR3 runs 14 residues. Germline CDR1 and CDR2: GTSNPN and SVGIG (reference sequence). V was cut by 0 bases and J by 0 bases, with 7 bases left in between. CDR3 region: CAWSVGGSTDTQYF. The DNA of the CDR3 is TGTGCCTGGAGTGTAGGCGGGAGCACAGATACGCAGTATTTT.

The chain links TRBV28 to TRBJ1-5, with 8 positions matching TRBD1. Germline V gives CDR1 MDHEN, CDR2 SYDVKM. Trimming at V came to 7 bases and at J to 5 bases, leaving 4 bases not matched to a gene. The CDR3 runs to 13 residues. The DNA of the CDR3 is TGTGCCAGCATTCGGACAGGGTATCAGCCCCAGCATTTT. Amino acids: CASIRTGYQPQHF.

This chain links TRBV10-3 with TRBJ2-5; 12 positions agree with TRBD2. J was trimmed by 2 bases and V by 2 bases; bases with no gene match: 3. The CDR3 runs 16 residues. Per the germline V gene, CDR1 is ENHRY and CDR2 is SYGVKD. This CDR3 reads CAISEGTSGYQETQYF. The DNA of the CDR3 is TGTGCCATCAGTGAGGGGACTAGCGGGTATCAAGAGACCCAGTACTTC.

There are a few counts of this clone. V is TRBV28 and J is TRBJ1-5, with a possible D match to TRBD1 (5 bases). There are 14 residues in the CDR3. Germline assignment: CDR1 MDHEN and CDR2 SYDVKM. V lost 5 bases to trimming and J lost 9 bases, with 17 bases between them. This CDR3 reads CASSLPTVLSPQHF. The CDR3 DNA reads as TGTGCCAGCAGTCTACCGACAGTCTTATCGCCCCAGCATTTT.

V is TRBV2 and J is TRBJ2-7; TRBD2 matches 9 bases. In germline, CDR1 is SNHLY, CDR2 FYNNEI. V was clipped by 8 bases and J by 0 bases; unmatched bases: 8. The CDR3 consists of 15 residues. In DNA, the CDR3 is TGTGCCAGCCAGCAAGCGGGGGGTGGCTCCTACGAGCAGTACTTC. Its translation: CASQQAGGGSYEQYF.

This chain links TRBV28 with TRBJ2-7; 9 bases fit TRBD2. The V gene's germline CDR1 is MDHEN and CDR2 SYDVKM. The V gene end was trimmed by 2 bases and the J gene end by 2 bases; junction bases not matched to a gene: 1. This CDR3 spans 14 amino acids. The CDR3 DNA follows: TGTGCCAGCAGTTTACCTAGCGGGACCTACGAGCAGTACTTC. Its protein is CASSLPSGTYEQYF.

The chain couples TRBV2 to TRBJ1-2; TRBD1 aligns across 7 bases. Germline assignment: CDR1 SNHLY and CDR2 FYNNEI. The CDR3 loop spans 15 amino acids. V was clipped by 4 bases and J by 2 bases; unmatched bases: 7. CDR3 sequence: CASSATTGNNYGYTF. The CDR3, as DNA: TGTGCCAGCAGTGCTACGACAGGGAACAACTATGGCTACACCTTC.

This sequence joins TRBV28 and TRBJ2-1; TRBD1 aligns across 10 bases. This CDR3 contains 17 residues. Germline-derived CDR1 and CDR2 are MDHEN and SYDVKM. Trimming at V came to 1 base and at J to 0 bases, leaving 3 bases not matched to a gene. CDR3 sequence reads: CASSLLTGGSSYNEQFF. Here the CDR3 DNA reads TGTGCCAGCAGTTTATTGACAGGGGGCTCCTCCTACAATGAGCAGTTCTTC.

The table lists this clone with a count of one. This chain connects TRBV6-5 to TRBJ1-1, with D uncertain. The ends were cut back, 0 bases at V and 6 bases at J, with 8 bases in the middle. Per the germline V gene, CDR1 is MNHEY and CDR2 is SVGAGI. The CDR3 loop spans 13 amino acids. CDR3 residues: CASSYSAPSEAFF. The CDR3 nucleotides are TGTGCCAGCAGTTACTCGGCCCCCTCTGAAGCTTTCTTT.